The 16 T cell receptor beta chains in this list originate from one sample, sequenced in a study of CD8+ T cells in alopecia areata. RNA extraction and reverse transcription yielded cDNA as sequencing template. Measured with immunoSEQ multiplex PCR; TCRdb has only the in-frame clones, and not every one. The sample lists about 110,000 clones; approximately 59% were seen once. The sequencing input was CD8+ T cells sorted from blood. The receptors stem from a human donor in good health.

The V call is TRBV5-6, the J call TRBJ2-3, with a weak D call TRBD1 (6 bases). Trimming removed 4 bases from V and 2 bases from J, with 8 bases in between. This CDR3 is 13 amino acids long. Looked up from germline, CDR1 is SGHDT and CDR2 is YYEEEE. The CDR3 DNA follows: TGTGCCAGCAGCCAGGGGAACACAGATACGCAGTATTTT. Its protein product is CASSQGNTDTQYF. Combining the CDR3 with reference TRBV5-6 and TRBJ2-3 gives the whole variable domain DAGVTQSPTHLIKTRGQQVTLRCSPKSGHDTVSWYQQALGQGPQFIFQYYEEEERQRGNFPDRFSGHQFPNYSSELNVNALLLGDSALYLCASSQGNTDTQYFGPGTRLTVL.

The chain uses TRBV28 and TRBJ1-1; 7 bases are shared with TRBD1. In germline, CDR1 is MDHEN, CDR2 SYDVKM. The CDR3 is 15 amino acids. V dropped 6 bases and J dropped 2; count of bases not matched to a gene: 9. In DNA, the CDR3 is TGTGCCAGCAGCCGTCCGGGACAGCCTAACACTGAAGCTTTCTTT. Translated, it gives CASSRPGQPNTEAFF.

V usage is TRBV5-4 and J usage is TRBJ2-7, with 9 positions matching TRBD1. J gave up 0 bases and V 4 bases, and 8 bases lay outside the gene matches. The germline gives CDR1 SGHNT, CDR2 YYREEE (reference sequence). This CDR3 has 16 residues. The CDR3 protein is CASSPTGGAGSYEQYF. The CDR3, as DNA: TGTGCCAGCAGCCCAACAGGGGGCGCCGGCTCCTACGAGCAGTACTTC.

The chain combines TRBV2 with TRBJ1-1; possible D gene TRBD1, 5 bases. The V and J ends lost 6 bases and 6 bases respectively, with 17 bases between them. CDR1 and CDR2 (germline): SNHLY, FYNNEI. The CDR3 is 14 residues long. CDR3 DNA: TGTGCCAGCAGCATAAAAGGACACTACGCTGAAGCTTTCTTT. Residues: CASSIKGHYAEAFF.

The chain employs TRBV29-1 and TRBJ2-7; D may be TRBD2 (5 bases). This CDR3 has 13 residues. Deletions cut 2 bases from V and 8 bases from J, with 16 bases between. Germline-derived CDR1 and CDR2 are SQVTM and ANQGSEA. The chain's CDR3 is CSVEMDGLGKQYF. The CDR3 region has the DNA TGCAGCGTTGAAATGGACGGACTCGGGAAGCAGTACTTC.

The J gene is TRBJ1-1, the V gene TRBV19, with 7 bases aligning to TRBD1. V shed 4 bases, J shed 1 base, and the junction held 6 bases outside the gene matches. Germline V gives CDR1 LNHDA, CDR2 SQIVND (reference sequence). This CDR3 is built from 15 residues. CDR3 in DNA: TGTGCCAGTAGTACCTACAGGGGCCCGAACACTGAAGCTTTCTTT. Its translation: CASSTYRGPNTEAFF. Looking up the rest from reference TRBV19 and TRBJ1-1 gives the full variable domain: DGGITQSPKYLFRKEGQNVTLSCEQNLNHDAMYWYRQDPGQGLRLIYYSQIVNDFQKGDIAEGYSVSREKKESFPLTVTSAQKNPTAFYLCASSTYRGPNTEAFFGQGTRLTVV.

This clone was seen only a few times. The chain carries TRBV7-8 and TRBJ2-3, with 9 bases aligning to TRBD2. The CDR3 is 16 residues long. Per the germline V gene, CDR1 is SGHVS and CDR2 is FQNEAQ. Trimming at V came to 5 bases and at J to 2 bases, leaving 8 bases not matched to a gene. The chain's CDR3 is CASSLEERGDTDTQYF. For the CDR3, the DNA is TGTGCCAGCAGCCTCGAGGAGCGGGGGGACACAGATACGCAGTATTTT.

The chain carries TRBV28 and TRBJ1-5; D possibly corresponds to TRBD1 (5 bases). Trimming removed 7 bases from V and 3 bases from J, with 22 bases in between. The CDR3 sequence is 17 residues long. Germline CDR1 and CDR2: MDHEN and SYDVKM. CDR3 in DNA: TGTGCCAGCACTAATATACCGGAGGGGATCTCCAATCAGCCCCAGCATTTT. Its protein product is CASTNIPEGISNQPQHF.

The chain carries TRBV27 and TRBJ2-2; possibly TRBD2 for D (6 bases). With 2 bases removed from V and 4 bases from J, the gap between germline ends came to 11 bases. The CDR3 is 15 amino acids. The germline CDR1 and CDR2 sequences are MNHEY and SMNVEV (reference sequence). The CDR3 is CASSLGGTITGELFF. CDR3 in DNA: TGTGCCAGCAGTTTAGGAGGGACCATCACCGGGGAGCTGTTTTTT.

The chain combines TRBV5-6 with TRBJ2-1; D is uncertain. CDR1 and CDR2 from the germline V gene are SGHDT and YYEEEE. The CDR3 has 14 amino acids. V was pared by 1 base and J by 8 bases, with 13 bases between. The CDR3 region has the DNA TGTGCCAGCAGCTTGCATTCTAGTATCTATGAGCAGTTCTTC. Translation gives CASSLHSSIYEQFF.

The chain couples TRBV30 to TRBJ2-7; 9 bases fit TRBD1. The germline V gene has CDR1 GTSNPN and CDR2 SVGIG (reference sequence). The CDR3 totals 17 residues. V lost 1 base and J lost 0; bases outside the gene matches: 10. CDR3 loop: CAWSGQTGQGSSYEQYF. CDR3 sequence (DNA): TGTGCCTGGAGTGGACAAACAGGACAGGGGTCCTCCTACGAGCAGTACTTC. Complete variable domain (other parts from reference TRBV30 and TRBJ2-7): SQTIHQWPATLVQPVGSPLSLECTVEGTSNPNLYWYRQAAGRGLQLLFYSVGIGQISSEVPQNLSASRPQDRQFILSSKKLLLSDSGFYLCAWSGQTGQGSSYEQYFGPGTRLTVT.

The chain has TRBV4-1 and TRBJ2-1; D is ambiguous. The germline V and J ends were trimmed by 0 bases and 7 bases, with 4 bases remaining between them. In germline, CDR1 is MGHRA, CDR2 YSYEKL. This CDR3 has 12 residues. The CDR3 loop is CASSQDTNEQFF. The CDR3 DNA sequence: TGCGCCAGCAGCCAAGATACGAATGAGCAGTTCTTC.

Only a few counts were recorded for this clone. The CDR3 DNA follows: TGCGCCAGCAGCCAAGAGGGTTCCGGAGAGACCCAGTACTTC. It yields the protein CASSQEGSGETQYF. The rearrangement uses TRBV4-3 and TRBJ2-5; no clear D gene. Per germline, CDR1 LGHNA and CDR2 YSLEER. Between the trimmed V and J ends, which lost 0 bases and 4 bases, there was a span of 9 bases. This CDR3 is built from 14 residues.

V and J are TRBV7-8 and TRBJ2-7; 8 nucleotides agree with TRBD2. The J segment lost 0 bases and the V segment lost 1 base, leaving 8 bases of the junction unmatched. This CDR3 is built from 17 residues. From germline, CDR1 is SGHVS and CDR2 FQNEAQ. The CDR3 sequence: CASSLGFRAGASYEQYF. As DNA, the CDR3 is TGTGCCAGCAGCTTAGGGTTTCGAGCGGGGGCCTCCTACGAGCAGTACTTC. Looking up the rest from reference TRBV7-8 and TRBJ2-7 gives the full variable domain: GAGVSQSPRYKVAKRGQDVALRCDPISGHVSLFWYQQALGQGPEFLTYFQNEAQLDKSGLPSDRFFAERPEGSVSTLKIQRTQQEDSAVYLCASSLGFRAGASYEQYFGPGTRLTVT.

This chain joins TRBV15 and TRBJ1-1; tentatively, D is TRBD1 (5 bases). Trimming stripped 0 bases from V and 0 bases from J, with 17 bases between. The CDR3 sequence is 18 residues long. CDR1 LNHNV and CDR2 YYDKDF come from the germline V gene (reference sequence). As DNA, the CDR3 is TGTGCCACCAGCAGAGATCGTCGAGGAGACAGCTTGAACACTGAAGCTTTCTTT. It codes for CATSRDRRGDSLNTEAFF.

The V call is TRBV6-5, the J call TRBJ2-7; D gene uncertain. This CDR3 comprises 14 residues. V lost 0 bases to trimming and J lost 2 bases, with 8 bases between them. Germline assignment: CDR1 MNHEY and CDR2 SVGAGI. The CDR3, as DNA: TGTGCCAGCAGTTACTCGAACAGTCCCTACGAGCAGTACTTC. This translates into CASSYSNSPYEQYF.